The source of this T cell receptor beta chain is a study of radiotherapy plus CTLA-4 blockade in lung cancer. Study findings and constraints: Radiotherapy with ipilimumab was followed by blood expansion of tumor-derived clones.

Chemo-refractory metastatic non-small-cell lung cancer patients were treated with focal radiation plus CTLA-4 blockade with ipilimumab. In the case of this clone: Its antigen is still unknown.

CDR3 length: 17 residues. CDR1 is SGHVS and CDR2 is FQNEAQ in the germline V gene. Trimming stripped 5 bases from V and 5 bases from J, with 22 bases between. Assay: immunoSEQ multiplex PCR; the TCRdb copy retains only in-frame clones and omits some. In the table there are some 77,000 clones, approximately 83% of which are singletons. The V call is TRBV7-8, the J call TRBJ2-1, with D possibly being TRBD1 (6 bases). The sample was peripheral blood, taken from a patient treated with radiotherapy plus ipilimumab. This clonotype was sampled from a human donor with non-small cell lung cancer who had a partial response to radiotherapy plus ipilimumab. CDR3 DNA: TGTGCCAGCAGCCCCCAAGCCGTAGGACAGTTAGACAATGAGCAGTTCTTC. Its protein product is CASSPQAVGQLDNEQFF.